What follows are 21 T cell receptor beta chains derived from one specimen sequenced in a study of human T cells and chemical hapten exposure listed by TCRdb under 2021. The time point label, as the study defines it: pre-sensitization, week 0. Taken with the paper, the label for treatment or condition translates to: therapeutic diphenylcyclopropenone sensitization with weekly scalp DPC. Libraries were built with RACE. Reads for this sample came from a NextSeq 500. Through fastp at Q25 and MiXCR, TCRdb rebuilt clones from the public reads, retaining in-frame beta chains. Each record represents a unique CDR3 protein, reported with the most common genes and DNA among its rows. The sample data list fewer than 70,000 distinct CDR3 sequences, and 6.7% of these were observed just once. Of the sample, 1.5% to 2% falls within the top ten clones. Here the sequenced sample was whole blood, taken in connection with sensitization to the hapten diphenylcyclopropenone (DPC). The source of these receptors is a woman aged 30 to 39 with alopecia areata. Some clones in this sample may be carry-over from other donors' samples.

This clonotype has at least ten counts. This chain connects TRBV29-1 to TRBJ1-1; 8 bases are a match to TRBD1. The ends lost 2 bases at V and 5 bases at J; junction bases unmatched: 7. The CDR3 loop spans 14 amino acids. The V gene's germline CDR1 is SQVTM and CDR2 ANQGSEA. The CDR3 protein is CSVERDRSETEAFF. The CDR3 region has the DNA TGCAGCGTTGAAAGGGACAGGTCGGAAACTGAAGCTTTCTTT. Looking up the rest from reference TRBV29-1 and TRBJ1-1 gives the full variable domain: SAVISQKPSRDICQRGTSLTIQCQVDSQVTMMFWYRQQPGQSLTLIATANQGSEATYESGFVIDKFPISRPNLTFSTLTVSNMSPEDSSIYLCSVERDRSETEAFFGQGTRLTVV.

This clonotype was counted ten times or more. The J gene is TRBJ1-1, the V gene TRBV10-1; 7 nucleotides align to TRBD1. V was pared by 6 bases and J by 3 bases, with 7 bases of the junction left unmatched. From germline, CDR1 is WNHNN and CDR2 SYGVQD (reference sequence). The CDR3 is 14 amino acids. CDR3 residues: CASSSTGLDTEAFF. CDR3 in DNA: TGCGCCAGCAGCTCGACAGGGTTGGACACTGAAGCTTTCTTT.

In its sample, this clonotype was seen many times. This rearrangement joins TRBV20-1 to TRBJ2-3, with D perhaps TRBD2 (7 bases). V gave up 7 bases and J gave up 1 base, with 21 bases separating them. This CDR3 is 16 amino acids long. The germline gives CDR1 DFQATT, CDR2 SNEGSKA (reference sequence). CDR3 in amino acids: CSVGGGAVAGTDTQYF. As DNA, the CDR3 is TGCAGTGTGGGAGGGGGGGCCGTAGCGGGCACAGATACGCAGTATTTT.

This clonotype was picked up many times. V gene TRBV4-1 combines with J gene TRBJ1-1; the match to TRBD1 covers 10 bases. Germline trimming cut 2 bases from V and 7 bases from J; bases unmatched to any gene: 7. The CDR3 spans 15 residues. Germline values: CDR1 MGHRA, CDR2 YSYEKL. CDR3 sequence reads: CASSQPPGQGIEAFF. DNA of the CDR3: TGCGCCAGCAGCCAACCTCCGGGACAGGGGATTGAAGCTTTCTTT.

The table lists this clonotype with many counts. J is TRBJ2-3 and V is TRBV12-3 or TRBV12-4, with no clear D. This CDR3 contains 11 residues. V dropped 6 bases and J dropped 3 bases, with 4 bases sitting between them. CDR3 protein: CASRWTDTQYF. DNA for the CDR3: TGTGCCAGCAGATGGACAGATACGCAGTATTTT.

This clonotype has at least ten counts. The chain is built from TRBV5-6 and TRBJ2-3; perhaps TRBD1 as D (6 bases). CDR1 and CDR2 from the germline V gene are SGHDT and YYEEEE. Trimming took 3 bases from V and 2 from J, leaving 13 bases between them. This CDR3 is built from 15 residues. The CDR3 coding sequence is TGTGCCAGCAGCTCTGACAGGCCGCCCACAGATACGCAGTATTTT. It is translated as CASSSDRPPTDTQYF. Complete variable domain (other parts from reference TRBV5-6 and TRBJ2-3): DAGVTQSPTHLIKTRGQQVTLRCSPKSGHDTVSWYQQALGQGPQFIFQYYEEEERQRGNFPDRFSGHQFPNYSSELNVNALLLGDSALYLCASSSDRPPTDTQYFGPGTRLTVL.

This clonotype was seen more than once but under ten times. This chain uses TRBV15 with TRBJ2-3; TRBD2 agrees at 8 bases. V lost 3 bases, J lost 0 bases, and 5 bases stayed unmatched. CDR1 is LNHNV, CDR2 YYDKDF, per germline (reference sequence). The CDR3 contains 16 residues. CDR3 residues: CATSRASGRSTDTQYF. The DNA of the CDR3 is TGTGCCACCAGCAGGGCTAGCGGGCGCAGCACAGATACGCAGTATTTT.

This clonotype has ten or more counts. This chain joins TRBV30 and TRBJ2-2; no reliable D call. The CDR3 runs to 15 residues. Per germline, CDR1 GTSNPN and CDR2 SVGIG (reference sequence). Deletions cut 1 base from V and 3 bases from J, with 12 bases between. The CDR3 loop reads CAWSDSGSHTGELFF. For the CDR3, the DNA is TGTGCCTGGAGTGACTCCGGGTCCCACACCGGGGAGCTGTTTTTT.

In this sample, this clonotype turned up many times. The CDR3 protein is CASSWGAVSYNEQFF. The CDR3 DNA reads TGCGCCAGCAGCTGGGGAGCGGTCTCCTACAATGAGCAGTTCTTC. The chain employs TRBV5-1 and TRBJ2-1, with TRBD2 as a possible D gene (5 bases). V was pared by 3 bases and J by 0 bases, with 10 bases between. This CDR3 is 15 amino acids long. The germline CDR1 and CDR2 sequences are SGHRS and YFSETQ.

This clonotype was observed many times. The chain has TRBV6-1 and TRBJ1-6; 9 bases are shared with TRBD1. Per the germline V gene, CDR1 is MNHNS and CDR2 is SASEGT. The CDR3 runs 14 residues. Unmatched junction bases numbered 10, after V lost 10 bases and J lost 9 bases. The CDR3 region is CATEPGQGGSPLHF. Here the CDR3 DNA reads TGTGCCACCGAACCGGGACAGGGAGGTTCACCCCTCCACTTT.

The table lists this clonotype with many counts. The chain combines TRBV3-1 with TRBJ1-4; D remains ambiguous. Between the trimmed V and J ends, which lost 0 bases and 10 bases, there was a span of 9 bases. Germline assignment: CDR1 LGHDT and CDR2 YNNKEL (reference sequence). This CDR3 spans 13 amino acids. The DNA of the CDR3 is TGTGCCAGCAGCCAAGATCTTGTGGGAAAACTGTTTTTT. Translating it yields CASSQDLVGKLFF.

The rearrangement uses TRBV2 and TRBJ1-2; 10 bases agree with TRBD1. The germline CDR1 and CDR2 sequences are SNHLY and FYNNEI. V lost 4 bases and J lost 0; bases outside the gene matches: 8. The CDR3 has 17 amino acids. The CDR3, as DNA: TGTGCCAGCAGTGTCCGACAGGGGGCCTCTACTAACTATGGCTACACCTTC. This translates into CASSVRQGASTNYGYTF. The entire variable domain, with the rest obtained from reference TRBV2 and TRBJ1-2, is as follows: EPEVTQTPSHQVTQMGQEVILRCVPISNHLYFYWYRQILGQKVEFLVSFYNNEISEKSEIFDDQFSVERPDGSNFTLKIRSTKLEDSAMYFCASSVRQGASTNYGYTFGSGTRLTVV.

This clonotype has a count of ten or more. The CDR3 reads CSARIPAGGLETQYF. As DNA, the CDR3 is TGCAGTGCTAGAATTCCAGCGGGGGGGCTGGAGACCCAGTACTTC. The V and J genes are TRBV20-1 and TRBJ2-5, with 10 bases lining up with TRBD2. From germline, CDR1 is DFQATT and CDR2 SNEGSKA (reference sequence). The CDR3 covers 15 residues. V shed 2 bases, J shed 5 bases, and the junction held 8 bases outside the gene matches.

The CDR3 nucleotides read TGTGCCAGCTCACCACAAACCGCCGAGCCCCAGCATTTT. Its translation is CASSPQTAEPQHF. The J gene is TRBJ1-5, the V gene TRBV18; D is unclear. The CDR3 runs 13 residues. V was clipped by 1 base and J by 8 bases, with 9 bases between them. Germline CDR1 is KGHSH and CDR2 is LQKENI.

This clonotype has at least ten counts. One junction end does not reproduce the germline sequence, and a read error may be involved. The rearrangement links TRBV5-1 to TRBJ2-3; no reliable D call. Germline-derived CDR1 and CDR2 are SGHRS and YFSETQ. CDR3 length: 12 amino acids. The DNA for the CDR3 is TGTGCCAGCAGTCTGACCACAGATACGCAGTATTTT. This translates into CASSLTTDTQYF.

Comments on this clonotype: A much larger clone differs by one base, so this may be a read error. The rearrangement uses TRBV5-1 and TRBJ1-1; maybe TRBD1 (6 bases). This CDR3 is built from 16 residues. Between the trimmed V and J ends, which lost 1 base and 1 base, there was a span of 14 bases. Germline V CDR1 and CDR2: SGHRS, YFSETQ. CDR3 coding DNA: TGCGCCAGCAGCTTGCAGGGGATAGACAGGAACACTGAAGCTTTCTTT. Amino acid sequence: CASSLQGIDRNTEAFF.

This clonotype was observed a handful of times. This may arise from a read error, as a much more abundant clone is one base away. The chain links TRBV12-3 or TRBV12-4 to TRBJ2-5; weak D call: TRBD1 (6 bases). Trimming stripped 1 base from V and 2 bases from J, with 14 bases between. This CDR3 comprises 16 residues. Here the CDR3 reads CASSLVGHRAQETQYF. As DNA, the CDR3 is TGTGCCAGCAGTTTAGTGGGACATAGGGCGCAAGAGACCCAGTACTTC.

The table lists this clonotype with many counts. This chain joins TRBV6-1 and TRBJ1-1; D gene unclear. The CDR3 loop spans 13 amino acids. Germline values: CDR1 MNHNS, CDR2 SASEGT. V was cut by 5 bases and J by 5 bases, with 12 bases left in between. CDR3 sequence: CASSWTRGTEAFF. The CDR3 DNA reads as TGTGCCAGCAGTTGGACCCGAGGGACTGAAGCTTTCTTT.

This clonotype has ten or more counts. This sequence joins TRBV11-2 and TRBJ1-1; the match to TRBD1 covers 11 bases. V was pared by 5 bases and J by 5 bases, with 7 bases of the junction left unmatched. The length of the CDR3 is 15 residues. The germline CDR1 and CDR2 sequences are SGHAT and FQNNGV. The CDR3 region has the DNA TGTGCCAGCAGCGGAGGGACAGGGGGATTTACTGAAGCTTTCTTT. This gives the protein CASSGGTGGFTEAFF.

This clonotype was detected ten times or more. The V gene is TRBV5-1, the J gene TRBJ1-1, with no clear D. This CDR3 region has 14 residues. Germline V CDR1 and CDR2: SGHRS, YFSETQ. The germline V and J ends were trimmed by 2 bases and 3 bases, with 11 bases remaining between them. The DNA of the CDR3 is TGCGCCAGCAGCTTTTCATTGGGCTACACTGAAGCTTTCTTT. Protein: CASSFSLGYTEAFF.

This clonotype appeared many times. The gene calls are TRBV29-1 and TRBJ2-7; TRBD1 might be the D (5 bases). V lost 4 bases and J 2 bases, leaving 9 bases between the germline ends. CDR3 length: 12 residues. The germline V gene has CDR1 SQVTM and CDR2 ANQGSEA. The CDR3 DNA sequence: TGCAGCGTTGGCAGGACAACCTACGAGCAGTACTTC. The encoded protein is CSVGRTTYEQYF.